These 8 T cell receptor beta chains originate from one sample sequenced in a study of blood T cell repertoires in COVID-19. Profiling relied on immunoSEQ multiplex PCR, and the TCRdb table lists in-frame clones only, not all of them. The data contain some 150,000 clones, roughly 84% of them singletons. The sample consisted of PBMCs or T cells enriched from blood (not recorded which). The receptors derive from a human donor with acute COVID-19. The donor label of this sample is uncertain.

This clone is a singleton in its sample. The gene calls are TRBV5-1 and TRBJ2-5, with a weak D call TRBD2 (5 bases). Germline V gene lookup returns CDR1 SGHRS and CDR2 YFSETQ. There are 14 residues in the CDR3. The ends were cut back, 4 bases at V and 5 bases at J, with 15 bases in the middle. The CDR3 spells CASSLWSRGETQYF. The CDR3 nucleotides read TGCGCCAGCAGCCTTTGGAGTCGCGGGGAGACCCAGTACTTC.

The chain recombines TRBV19 with TRBJ1-2; TRBD1 matches at 11 bases. CDR1 LNHDA and CDR2 SQIVND come from the germline V gene (reference sequence). After removal of 1 base from V and 4 bases from J, the junction contained 5 bases not matched to a gene. CDR3 length equals 16 residues. For the CDR3, the DNA is TGTGCCAGTAGTATAGCCCGGACAGGGGGCGGCTATGGCTACACCTTC. Translated, it gives CASSIARTGGGYGYTF.

J is TRBJ1-1 and V is TRBV6-1; D may be TRBD1 (5 bases). The CDR3 contains 15 residues. Looked up from germline, CDR1 is MNHNS and CDR2 is SASEGT. V lost 3 bases and J lost 4, with 15 bases in between. CDR3 region: CASSEEPGGSTEAFF. In nucleotides, the CDR3 is TGTGCCAGCAGTGAGGAGCCGGGGGGATCCACTGAAGCTTTCTTT.

The chain employs TRBV6-1 and TRBJ2-5; TRBD2 matches 12 bases. The V gene's germline CDR1 is MNHNS and CDR2 SASEGT. V trimming: 2 bases; J trimming: 1 base; junction bases outside the gene matches: 17. The CDR3 runs 21 residues. The DNA for the CDR3 is TGTGCCAGCAGTGAAATCTGGCTAGCGGGGGGGCTTGGGACAGTCCAAGAGACCCAGTACTTC. This sequence encodes CASSEIWLAGGLGTVQETQYF.

The V gene is TRBV19, the J gene TRBJ2-5, with a possible D match to TRBD1 (5 bases). The CDR3 runs 13 residues. Germline V lookup: CDR1 LNHDA, CDR2 SQIVND (reference sequence). V was trimmed by 5 bases and J by 0 bases, leaving 7 bases between them. The CDR3 spells CASSHRNQETQYF. In DNA, the CDR3 is TGTGCCAGTAGTCACAGGAACCAAGAGACCCAGTACTTC.

The chain couples TRBV25-1 to TRBJ2-7, with 7 bases identical to TRBD2. The CDR3 has 15 amino acids. The germline V gene encodes CDR1 MGHDK and CDR2 SYGVNS. Trimming removed 2 bases from V and 0 bases from J; junction bases left unmatched: 4. DNA for the CDR3: TGTGCCAGCAGTGAAGTCGGGGGGAGCTCCTACGAGCAGTACTTC. This codes for CASSEVGGSSYEQYF.

The gene calls are TRBV9 and TRBJ2-7; TRBD2 aligns across 7 bases. J lost 2 bases, V lost 1 base, and 6 bases had no gene match. CDR1 and CDR2 (germline): SGDLS, YYNGEE. This CDR3 spans 15 amino acids. CDR3 sequence: CASSVYGLAAYEQYF. CDR3 coding DNA: TGTGCCAGCAGCGTATATGGGCTAGCGGCCTACGAGCAGTACTTC.

DNA for the CDR3: TGTGCAGTTAGCAGCGGGACGATCCAAGAGACCCAGTACTTC. Translating it yields CAVSSGTIQETQYF. The chain recombines TRBV2 with TRBJ2-5, with 7 bases identical to TRBD2. This CDR3 has 14 amino acids. Germline V gives CDR1 SNHLY, CDR2 FYNNEI. Full variable domain (rest looked up from reference TRBV2 and TRBJ2-5): EPEVTQTPSHQVTQMGQEVILRCVPISNHLYFYWYRQILGQKVEFLVSFYNNEISEKSEIFDDQFSVERPDGSNFTLKIRSTKLEDSAMYFCAVSSGTIQETQYFGPGTRLLVL.